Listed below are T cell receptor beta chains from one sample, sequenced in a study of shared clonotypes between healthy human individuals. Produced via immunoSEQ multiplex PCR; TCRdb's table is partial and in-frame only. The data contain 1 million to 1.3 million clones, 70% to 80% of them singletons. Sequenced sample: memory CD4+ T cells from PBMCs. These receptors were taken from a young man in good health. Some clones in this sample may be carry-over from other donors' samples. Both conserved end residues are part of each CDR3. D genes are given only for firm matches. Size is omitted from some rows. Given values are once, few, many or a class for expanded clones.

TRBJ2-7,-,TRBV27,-,CASSFQSLEQYF,TGTGCCAGCAGTTTTCAATCGCTCGAGCAGTACTTC
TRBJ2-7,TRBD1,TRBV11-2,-,CASSLATGVSYEQYF,TGTGCCAGCAGCTTAGCGACAGGGGTATCCTACGAGCAGTACTTC
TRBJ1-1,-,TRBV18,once,CASSPSGGGTEAFF,TGTGCCAGCTCCCCCAGCGGGGGTGGCACTGAAGCTTTCTTT
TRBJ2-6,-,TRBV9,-,CASSQGLSSGANVLTF,TGTGCCAGCAGCCAGGGGCTAAGCTCTGGGGCCAACGTCCTGACTTTC
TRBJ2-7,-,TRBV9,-,CASSRHPTEGEQYF,TGTGCCAGCAGCCGGCACCCTACTGAAGGCGAGCAGTACTTC
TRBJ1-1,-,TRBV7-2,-,CASSFTVSGTEAFF,TGTGCCAGCAGCTTCACGGTATCGGGGACTGAAGCTTTCTTT
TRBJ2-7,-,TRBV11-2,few,CASSPSQSTYEQYF,TGTGCCAGCAGCCCTAGCCAATCGACCTACGAGCAGTACTTC
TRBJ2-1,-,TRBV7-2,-,CASSLAGLGGWEQFF,TGTGCCAGCAGCTTAGCAGGACTAGGGGGGTGGGAGCAGTTCTTC
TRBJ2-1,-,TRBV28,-,CASSSSGPRAFHEQFF,TGTGCCAGCAGTTCTTCAGGGCCTAGGGCGTTCCATGAGCAGTTCTTC
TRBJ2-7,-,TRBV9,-,CASSVAGQNYEQYF,TGTGCCAGCAGCGTAGCGGGACAAAACTACGAGCAGTACTTC